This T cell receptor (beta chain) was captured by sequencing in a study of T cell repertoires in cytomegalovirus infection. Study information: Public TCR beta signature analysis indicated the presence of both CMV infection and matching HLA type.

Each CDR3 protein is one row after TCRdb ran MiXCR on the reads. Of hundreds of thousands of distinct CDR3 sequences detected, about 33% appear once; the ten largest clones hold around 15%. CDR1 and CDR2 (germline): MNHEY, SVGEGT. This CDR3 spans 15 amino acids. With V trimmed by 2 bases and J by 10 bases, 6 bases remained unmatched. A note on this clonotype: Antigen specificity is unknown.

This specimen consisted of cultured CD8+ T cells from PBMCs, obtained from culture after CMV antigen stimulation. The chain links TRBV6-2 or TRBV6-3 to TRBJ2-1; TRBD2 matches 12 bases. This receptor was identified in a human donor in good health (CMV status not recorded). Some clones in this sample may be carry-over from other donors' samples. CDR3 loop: CASSYSLAGGQEQFF. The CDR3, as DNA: TGTGCCAGCAGTTACAGTCTAGCGGGGGGGCAAGAGCAGTTCTTC.